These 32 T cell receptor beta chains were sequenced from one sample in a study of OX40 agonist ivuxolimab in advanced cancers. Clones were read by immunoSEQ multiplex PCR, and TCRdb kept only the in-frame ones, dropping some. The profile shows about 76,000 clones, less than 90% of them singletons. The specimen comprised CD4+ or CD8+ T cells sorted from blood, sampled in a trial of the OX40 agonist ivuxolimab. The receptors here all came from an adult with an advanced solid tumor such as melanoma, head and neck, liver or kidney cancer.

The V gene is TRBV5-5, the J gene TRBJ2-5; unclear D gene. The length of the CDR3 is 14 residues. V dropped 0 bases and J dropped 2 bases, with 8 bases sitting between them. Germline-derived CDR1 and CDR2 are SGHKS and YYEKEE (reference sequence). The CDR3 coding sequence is TGTGCCAGCAGCTTGGAGGGAACTCAAGAGACCCAGTACTTC. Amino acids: CASSLEGTQETQYF. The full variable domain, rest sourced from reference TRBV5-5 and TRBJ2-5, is DAGVTQSPTHLIKTRGQQVTLRCSPISGHKSVSWYQQVLGQGPQFIFQYYEKEERGRGNFPDRFSARQFPNYSSELNVNALLLGDSALYLCASSLEGTQETQYFGPGTRLLVL.

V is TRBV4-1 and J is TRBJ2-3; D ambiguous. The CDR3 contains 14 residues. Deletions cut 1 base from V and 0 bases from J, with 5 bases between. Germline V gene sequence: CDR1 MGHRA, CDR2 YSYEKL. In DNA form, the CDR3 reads TGCGCCAGCAGCCAAGTCTTAAGCACAGATACGCAGTATTTT. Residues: CASSQVLSTDTQYF.

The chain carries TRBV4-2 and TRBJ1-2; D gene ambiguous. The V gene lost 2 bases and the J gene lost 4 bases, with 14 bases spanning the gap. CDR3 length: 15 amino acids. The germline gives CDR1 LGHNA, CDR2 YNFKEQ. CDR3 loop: CASSQSTGALYGYTF. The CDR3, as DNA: TGTGCCAGCAGCCAATCTACGGGAGCTCTCTATGGCTACACCTTC.

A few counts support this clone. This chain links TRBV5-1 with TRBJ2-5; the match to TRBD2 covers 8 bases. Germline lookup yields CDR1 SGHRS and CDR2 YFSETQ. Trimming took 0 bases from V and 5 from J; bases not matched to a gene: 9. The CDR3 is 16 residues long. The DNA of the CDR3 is TGCGCCAGCAGCTTGGCGGGGGGGCCCGGGGGGGAGACCCAGTACTTC. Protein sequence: CASSLAGGPGGETQYF.

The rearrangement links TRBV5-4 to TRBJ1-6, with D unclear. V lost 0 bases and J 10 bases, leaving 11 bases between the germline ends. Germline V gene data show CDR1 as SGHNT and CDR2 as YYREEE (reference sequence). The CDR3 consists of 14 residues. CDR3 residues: CASSLEGVKSPLHF. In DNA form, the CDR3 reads TGTGCCAGCAGCTTGGAGGGAGTAAAGTCACCCCTCCACTTT. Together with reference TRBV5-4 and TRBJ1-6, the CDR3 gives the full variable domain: ETGVTQSPTHLIKTRGQQVTLRCSSQSGHNTVSWYQQALGQGPQFIFQYYREEENGRGNFPPRFSGLQFPNYSSELNVNALELDDSALYLCASSLEGVKSPLHFGNGTRLTVT.

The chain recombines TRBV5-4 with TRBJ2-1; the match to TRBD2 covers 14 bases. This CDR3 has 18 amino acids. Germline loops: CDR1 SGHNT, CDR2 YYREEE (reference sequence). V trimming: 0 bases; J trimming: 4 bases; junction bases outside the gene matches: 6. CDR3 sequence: CASSLGGTSGSPYNEQFF. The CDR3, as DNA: TGTGCCAGCAGCTTGGGAGGGACTAGCGGGAGCCCGTACAATGAGCAGTTCTTC.

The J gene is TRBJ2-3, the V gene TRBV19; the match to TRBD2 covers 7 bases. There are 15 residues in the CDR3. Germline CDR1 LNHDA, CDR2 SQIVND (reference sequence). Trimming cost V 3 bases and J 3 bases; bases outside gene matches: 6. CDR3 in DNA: TGTGCCAGTAGTATTTCCGGGAGGTATACAGATACGCAGTATTTT. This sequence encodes CASSISGRYTDTQYF.

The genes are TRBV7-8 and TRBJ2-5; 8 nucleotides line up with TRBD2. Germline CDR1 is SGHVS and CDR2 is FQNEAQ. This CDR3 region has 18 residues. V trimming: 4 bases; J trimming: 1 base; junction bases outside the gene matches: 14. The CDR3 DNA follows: TGTGCCAGCAGCTCCCTCAGCGGGAGTGCCCCCTTCCAAGAGACCCAGTACTTC. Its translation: CASSSLSGSAPFQETQYF. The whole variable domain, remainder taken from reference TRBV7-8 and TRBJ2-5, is GAGVSQSPRYKVAKRGQDVALRCDPISGHVSLFWYQQALGQGPEFLTYFQNEAQLDKSGLPSDRFFAERPEGSVSTLKIQRTQQEDSAVYLCASSSLSGSAPFQETQYFGPGTRLLVL.

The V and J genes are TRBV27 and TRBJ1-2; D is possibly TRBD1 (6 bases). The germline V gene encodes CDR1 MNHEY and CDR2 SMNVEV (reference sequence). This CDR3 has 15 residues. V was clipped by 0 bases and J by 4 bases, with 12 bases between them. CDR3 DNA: TGTGCCAGCAGTTTATCGTCAGGGGTGGGCTATGGCTACACCTTC. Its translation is CASSLSSGVGYGYTF.

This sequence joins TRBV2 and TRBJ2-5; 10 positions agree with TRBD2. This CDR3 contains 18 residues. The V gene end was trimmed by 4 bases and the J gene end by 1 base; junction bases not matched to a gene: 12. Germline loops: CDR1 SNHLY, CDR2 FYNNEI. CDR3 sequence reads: CASSVFHGAGGFQETQYF. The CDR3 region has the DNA TGTGCCAGCAGTGTCTTCCACGGAGCGGGGGGGTTCCAAGAGACCCAGTACTTC.

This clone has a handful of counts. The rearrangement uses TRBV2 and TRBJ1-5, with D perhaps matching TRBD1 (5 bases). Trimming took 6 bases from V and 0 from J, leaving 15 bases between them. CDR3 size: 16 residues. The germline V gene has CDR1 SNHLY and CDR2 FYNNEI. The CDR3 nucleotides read TGTGCCAGCAGCCGGGGGGGTCGAGGTAGCAATCAGCCCCAGCATTTT. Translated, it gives CASSRGGRGSNQPQHF.

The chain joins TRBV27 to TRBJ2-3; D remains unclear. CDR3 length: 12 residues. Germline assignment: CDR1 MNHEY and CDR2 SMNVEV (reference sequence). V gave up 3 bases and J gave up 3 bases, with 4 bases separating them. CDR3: CASSFSTDTQYF. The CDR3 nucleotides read TGTGCCAGCAGTTTTAGTACAGATACGCAGTATTTT.

DNA of the CDR3: TGTGCCAGCAGCTTAGCTGGCAGGGCCTATGGCTACACCTTC. Translation gives CASSLAGRAYGYTF. This rearrangement joins TRBV7-2 to TRBJ1-2; perhaps TRBD1 as D (5 bases). The germline CDR1 and CDR2 sequences are SGHTA and FQGNSA. This CDR3 comprises 14 residues. V was trimmed by 0 bases and J by 4 bases, leaving 9 bases between them.

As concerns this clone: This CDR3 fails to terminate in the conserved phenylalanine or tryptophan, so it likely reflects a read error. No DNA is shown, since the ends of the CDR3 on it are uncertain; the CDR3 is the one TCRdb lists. The CDR3 is CASSLDGRTNT. This sequence joins TRBV11-2 and TRBJ1-1. Germline CDR1 is SGHAT and CDR2 is FQNNGV. The CDR3 spans 11 residues, counting both ends.

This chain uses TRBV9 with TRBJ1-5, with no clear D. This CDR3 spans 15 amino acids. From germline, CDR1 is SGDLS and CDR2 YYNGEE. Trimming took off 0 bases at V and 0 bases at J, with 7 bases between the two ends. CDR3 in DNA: TGTGCCAGCAGCGTAGGAGGGAATAGCAATCAGCCCCAGCATTTT. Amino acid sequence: CASSVGGNSNQPQHF.

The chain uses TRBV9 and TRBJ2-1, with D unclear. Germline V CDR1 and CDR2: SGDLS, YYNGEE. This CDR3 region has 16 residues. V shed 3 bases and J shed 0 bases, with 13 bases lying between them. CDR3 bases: TGTGCCAGCAGCGGCTGGGCCCCGAGCTCCTACAATGAGCAGTTCTTC. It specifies CASSGWAPSSYNEQFF.

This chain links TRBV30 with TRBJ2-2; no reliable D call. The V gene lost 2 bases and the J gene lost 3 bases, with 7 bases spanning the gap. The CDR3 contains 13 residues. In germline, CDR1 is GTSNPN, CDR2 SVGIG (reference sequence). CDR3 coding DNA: TGTGCCTGGAGTAGGGCCCACACCGGGGAGCTGTTTTTT. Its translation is CAWSRAHTGELFF.

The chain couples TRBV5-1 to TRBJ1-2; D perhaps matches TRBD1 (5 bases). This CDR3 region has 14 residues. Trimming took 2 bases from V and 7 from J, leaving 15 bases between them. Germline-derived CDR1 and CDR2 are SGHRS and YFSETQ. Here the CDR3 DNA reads TGCGCCAGCAGCTTAGGTGGGGGTCCCCTTGGCTACACCTTC. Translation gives CASSLGGGPLGYTF.

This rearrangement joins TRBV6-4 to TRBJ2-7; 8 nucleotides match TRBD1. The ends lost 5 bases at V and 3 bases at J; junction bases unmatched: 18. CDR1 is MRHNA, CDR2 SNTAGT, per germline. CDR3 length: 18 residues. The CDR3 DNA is TGTGCCAGCAGTCGGACAGGGTTGAGCCGATTTCGGGTCTACGAGCAGTACTTC. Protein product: CASSRTGLSRFRVYEQYF.

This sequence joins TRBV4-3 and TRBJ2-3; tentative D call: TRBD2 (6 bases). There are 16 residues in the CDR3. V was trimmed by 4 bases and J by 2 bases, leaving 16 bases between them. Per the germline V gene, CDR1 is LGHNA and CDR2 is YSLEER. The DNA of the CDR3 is TGCGCCAGCAGCCGATTCTCACTAGCAGTCACAGATACGCAGTATTTT. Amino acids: CASSRFSLAVTDTQYF.

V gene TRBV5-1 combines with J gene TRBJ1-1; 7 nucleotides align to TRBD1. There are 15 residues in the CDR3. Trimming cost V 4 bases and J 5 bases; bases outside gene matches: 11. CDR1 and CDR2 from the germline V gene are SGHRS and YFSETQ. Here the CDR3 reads CASSGQGQTGTEAFF. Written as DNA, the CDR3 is TGCGCCAGCAGCGGCCAGGGACAGACGGGTACTGAAGCTTTCTTT.

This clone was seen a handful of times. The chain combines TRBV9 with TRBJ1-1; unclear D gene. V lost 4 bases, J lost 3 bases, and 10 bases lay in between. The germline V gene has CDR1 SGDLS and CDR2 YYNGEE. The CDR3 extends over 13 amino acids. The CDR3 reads CASSFSADTEAFF. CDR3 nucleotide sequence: TGTGCCAGCAGCTTCTCGGCGGACACTGAAGCTTTCTTT.

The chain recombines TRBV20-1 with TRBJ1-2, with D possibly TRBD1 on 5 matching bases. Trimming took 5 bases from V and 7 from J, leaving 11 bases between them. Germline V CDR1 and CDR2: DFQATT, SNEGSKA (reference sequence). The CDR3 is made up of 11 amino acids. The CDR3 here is CSAPLGVGYTF. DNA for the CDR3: TGCAGTGCTCCCCTGGGGGTTGGCTACACCTTC.

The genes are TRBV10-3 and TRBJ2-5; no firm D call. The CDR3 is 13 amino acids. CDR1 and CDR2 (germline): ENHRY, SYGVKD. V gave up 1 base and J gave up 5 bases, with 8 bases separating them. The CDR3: CAISEWERETQYF. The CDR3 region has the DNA TGTGCCATCAGTGAGTGGGAAAGGGAGACCCAGTACTTC.

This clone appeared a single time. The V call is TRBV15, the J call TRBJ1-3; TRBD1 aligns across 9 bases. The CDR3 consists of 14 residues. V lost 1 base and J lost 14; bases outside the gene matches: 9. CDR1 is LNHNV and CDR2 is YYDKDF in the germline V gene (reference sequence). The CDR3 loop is CATSRVRQGGFLYF. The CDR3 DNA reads TGTGCCACCAGCAGAGTCCGACAGGGGGGCTTTCTATATTTT.

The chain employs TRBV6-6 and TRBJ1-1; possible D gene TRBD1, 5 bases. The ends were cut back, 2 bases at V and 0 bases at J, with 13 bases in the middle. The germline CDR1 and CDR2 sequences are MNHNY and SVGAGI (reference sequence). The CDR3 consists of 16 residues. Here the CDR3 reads CASSYRQLNMNTEAFF. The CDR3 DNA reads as TGTGCCAGCAGTTACAGACAGCTCAACATGAACACTGAAGCTTTCTTT.

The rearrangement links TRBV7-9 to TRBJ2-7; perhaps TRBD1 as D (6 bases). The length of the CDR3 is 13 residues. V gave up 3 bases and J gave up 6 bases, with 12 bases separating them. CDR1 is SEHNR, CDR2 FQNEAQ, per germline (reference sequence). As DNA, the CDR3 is TGTGCCAGCAGCTTTGCCCCAGGGGCCGAGCAGTACTTC. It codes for CASSFAPGAEQYF. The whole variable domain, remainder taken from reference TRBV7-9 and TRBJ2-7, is DTGVSQNPRHKITKRGQNVTFRCDPISEHNRLYWYRQTLGQGPEFLTYFQNEAQLEKSRLLSDRFSAERPKGSFSTLEIQRTEQGDSAMYLCASSFAPGAEQYFGPGTRLTVT.

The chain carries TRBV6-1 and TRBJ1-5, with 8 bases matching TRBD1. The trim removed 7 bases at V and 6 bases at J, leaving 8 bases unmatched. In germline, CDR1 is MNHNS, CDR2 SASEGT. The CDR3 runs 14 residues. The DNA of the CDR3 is TGTGCCAGCACTAGGACAGGGCAGAGTCAGCCCCAGCATTTT. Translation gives CASTRTGQSQPQHF.

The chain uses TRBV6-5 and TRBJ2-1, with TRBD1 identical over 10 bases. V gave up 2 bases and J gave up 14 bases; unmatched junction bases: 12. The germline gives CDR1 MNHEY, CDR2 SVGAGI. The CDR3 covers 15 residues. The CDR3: CASSYLGNHGTGEFF. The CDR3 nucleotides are TGTGCCAGCAGTTACCTAGGCAACCATGGGACAGGGGAGTTCTTC.

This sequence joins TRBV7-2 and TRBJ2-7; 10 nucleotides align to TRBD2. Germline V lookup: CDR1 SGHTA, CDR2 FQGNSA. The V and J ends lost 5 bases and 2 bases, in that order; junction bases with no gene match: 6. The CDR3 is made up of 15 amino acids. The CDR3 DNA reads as TGTGCCAGCAGCATCAGCGGGAGGGCCCCCTACGAGCAGTACTTC. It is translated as CASSISGRAPYEQYF.

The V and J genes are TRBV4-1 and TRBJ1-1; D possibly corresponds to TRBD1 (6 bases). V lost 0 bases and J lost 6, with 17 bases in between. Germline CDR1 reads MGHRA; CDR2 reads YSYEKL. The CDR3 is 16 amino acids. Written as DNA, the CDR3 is TGCGCCAGCAGCCAAGATTGGACACAGGGAGGTCCTGAAGCTTTCTTT. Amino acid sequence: CASSQDWTQGGPEAFF.

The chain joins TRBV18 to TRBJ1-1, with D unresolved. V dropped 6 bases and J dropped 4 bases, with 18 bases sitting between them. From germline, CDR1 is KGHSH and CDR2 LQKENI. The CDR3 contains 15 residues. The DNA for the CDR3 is TGTGCCAGCTCCCGTGGCGGGGAATCAGGCACTGAAGCTTTCTTT. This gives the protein CASSRGGESGTEAFF.